A selection of T cell receptor beta chains follows, all from one sample in a study of shared T cell receptors in the human thymus. Profiled with immunoSEQ multiplex PCR; TCRdb holds only in-frame clones, not every one. The sample contains some 660,000 clones, around 87% of which appear only once. Another study also made use of these data, one on human thymus T cells.

Sequences were obtained from thymocytes. These receptors all come from a boy under two years old with a congenital heart defect. Both conserved end residues are part of each CDR3. D genes are given only for firm matches. Part of the rows lack a size; the others show once, few, many or a class for expanded clones.

j_call v_call clone_size d_call cdr3_nt cdr3_aa
TRBJ2-1 TRBV7-9 - TRBD1 TGTGCCAGCAGCTATGACTGGACAGGTGAGCAGTTCTTC CASSYDWTGEQFF
TRBJ1-2 TRBV14 - TRBD1 TGTGCCAGCAGCCATCAGGGGGAGGACTATGGCTACACCTTC CASSHQGEDYGYTF
TRBJ1-5 TRBV20-1 - - TGCAGTGCTTCCGCCGGTCAGCCCCAGCATTTT CSASAGQPQHF
TRBJ2-7 TRBV28 - TRBD2 TGTGCCAGCAGTTTCCCCCTAGCGGGAGACCGCCCTTACGAGCAGTACTTC CASSFPLAGDRPYEQYF
TRBJ1-5 TRBV6-5 few - TGTGCCAGCAGTTTGGGGGGAGGCAATCAGCCCCAGCATTTT CASSLGGGNQPQHF
TRBJ2-3 TRBV7-9 few - TGTGCCAGCAGCTATGTAGGGGCCAGTACAGATACGCAGTATTTT CASSYVGASTDTQYF
TRBJ2-7 TRBV1 - - TGCACCAGCAGCCAAGGGACCGGGATCAGGCCATACGAGCAGTACTTC CTSSQGTGIRPYEQYF
TRBJ2-7 TRBV7-3 - TRBD2 TGTGCCAGCAGCTTATGGGTAGCGGGGTTCTCCTACGAGCAGTACTTC CASSLWVAGFSYEQYF
TRBJ1-1 TRBV27 - TRBD1 TGTGCCAGCAGTTTAATCCGGACAGGGGAGGGGACTGAAGCTTTCTTT CASSLIRTGEGTEAFF
TRBJ2-3 TRBV27 - - TGTGCCAGCAGCCCTCTGAGCCGAGCTAGCGACGTAGATACGCAGTATTTT CASSPLSRASDVDTQYF
TRBJ1-1 TRBV7-9 - TRBD1 TGTGCCAGCAGCGCTGGGACAGACACTGAAGCTTTCTTT CASSAGTDTEAFF
TRBJ1-5 TRBV5-4 - TRBD1 TGTGCCAGCAGCTCGGACAGGGATCAGCCCCAGCATTTT CASSSDRDQPQHF
TRBJ1-1 TRBV27 - - TGTGCCAGCAGTTCAACGTCAGGGTATAAGAACACTGAAGCTTTCTTT CASSSTSGYKNTEAFF